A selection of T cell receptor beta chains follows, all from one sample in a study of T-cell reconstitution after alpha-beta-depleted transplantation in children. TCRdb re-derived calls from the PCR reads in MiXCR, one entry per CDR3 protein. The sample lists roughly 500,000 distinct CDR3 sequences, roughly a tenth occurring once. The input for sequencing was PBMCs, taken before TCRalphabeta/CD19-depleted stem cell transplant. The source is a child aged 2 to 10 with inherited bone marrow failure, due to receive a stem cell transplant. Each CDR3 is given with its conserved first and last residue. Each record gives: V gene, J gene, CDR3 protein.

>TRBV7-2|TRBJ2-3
CASSPVWGQVTDTQYF
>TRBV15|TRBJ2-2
CATSRDGAHTGELFF
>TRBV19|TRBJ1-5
CASSPRDGGLAQHF
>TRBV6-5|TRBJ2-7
CASSYQLGGSSYEQYF
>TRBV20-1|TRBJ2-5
CSARDLAGLQETQYF
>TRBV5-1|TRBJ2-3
CASSLPTGTDTQYF
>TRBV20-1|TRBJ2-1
CSARATSYYNEQFF
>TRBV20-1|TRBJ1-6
CSAPGQAGNSPLHF
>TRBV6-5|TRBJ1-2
CASSYSNHYGYTF
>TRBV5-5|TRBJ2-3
CASSLVSGWADTQYF
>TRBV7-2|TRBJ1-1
CASSLDWGNTEAFF
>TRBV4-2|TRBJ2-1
CASSDGWEQFF
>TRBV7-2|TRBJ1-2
CASSLVPRANYGYTF
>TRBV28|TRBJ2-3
CASSFAAGSEDTQYF
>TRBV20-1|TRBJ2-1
CSARIPGTQLYNEQFF
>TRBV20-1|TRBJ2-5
CSAIIVRAGETQYF
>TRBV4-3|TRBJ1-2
CASSQPGGALGYTF
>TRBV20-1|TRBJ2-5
CSVGRFSGATKETQHF
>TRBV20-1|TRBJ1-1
CSARDNRGLDTEAFF
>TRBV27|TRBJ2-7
CASSLDRGGYEQYF
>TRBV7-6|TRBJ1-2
CASSLALMGYTF
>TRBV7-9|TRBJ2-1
CASTPVEGWRELEQFF
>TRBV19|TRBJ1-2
CASSNRDRGSNYGYTF
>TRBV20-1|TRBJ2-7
CSASGQGGQYF
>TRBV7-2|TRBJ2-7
CASSTAGTYEQYF
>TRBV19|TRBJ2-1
CASSIDGRAYNEQFF
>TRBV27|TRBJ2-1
CASSPTSDFPYNEQFF
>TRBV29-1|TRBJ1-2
CSVEDGRARNTF
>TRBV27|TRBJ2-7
CASSEGTNPSGEQYF
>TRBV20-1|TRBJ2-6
CSARDPAGHSGANVLTF
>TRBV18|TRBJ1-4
CASSPGTDGEKLFF
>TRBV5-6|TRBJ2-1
CASSLGLGHNEQFF
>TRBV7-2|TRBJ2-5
CASSLALAGGQETQYF
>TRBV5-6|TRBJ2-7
CASNLGDSTYEQYF
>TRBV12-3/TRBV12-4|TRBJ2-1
CASSRLAGGRNEQFF
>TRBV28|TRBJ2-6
CASSSGPNSGANVLTF
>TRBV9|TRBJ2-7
CASSVAGITYEQYF
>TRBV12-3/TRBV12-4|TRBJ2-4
CASSLVPTGFGNIQYF
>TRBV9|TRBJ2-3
CASSLGQGGVHF
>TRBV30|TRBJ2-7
CAWSNGAAGEQYF
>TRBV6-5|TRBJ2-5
CASRFGGVGETQYF
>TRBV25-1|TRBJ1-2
CASSEISNYGYTF
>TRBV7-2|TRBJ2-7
CASSSGLDVKQYF
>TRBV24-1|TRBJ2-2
CATSEASRPGELFF